The 32 T cell receptor beta chains given below trace back to one sample, sequenced in a study of shared clonotypes between healthy human individuals. As defined, naive CD8 cells were CD45RO-negative and positively selected for CCR7, with terminally differentiated effector memory CD45RA+ cells excluded. TCRdb's table, derived via immunoSEQ multiplex PCR, lists solely in-frame clones and lacks some. The top ten hold roughly 1.7% of the sample, which has around 2.1 million clones, roughly 91% seen once. Sequenced sample: naive CD8+ T cells from PBMCs. These receptors all stem from a man younger than 35 in good health. Some clones in this sample may be carry-over from other donors' samples.

The chain joins TRBV28 to TRBJ2-7, with 7 bases fitting TRBD2. V gave up 3 bases and J gave up 0 bases; unmatched junction bases: 5. The CDR3 is 15 amino acids. The germline CDR1 and CDR2 sequences are MDHEN and SYDVKM. Written as DNA, the CDR3 is TGTGCCAGCAGTTTCGTAGCGGGCTACTCCTACGAGCAGTACTTC. Protein: CASSFVAGYSYEQYF. The entire variable domain, with the rest obtained from reference TRBV28 and TRBJ2-7, is as follows: DVKVTQSSRYLVKRTGEKVFLECVQDMDHENMFWYRQDPGLGLRLIYFSYDVKMKEKGDIPEGYSVSREKKERFSLILESASTNQTSMYLCASSFVAGYSYEQYFGPGTRLTVT.

J is TRBJ2-7 and V is TRBV5-6; 8 nucleotides align to TRBD1. Germline trimming cut 1 base from V and 7 bases from J; bases unmatched to any gene: 7. Germline V gene data show CDR1 as SGHDT and CDR2 as YYEEEE. The CDR3 is made up of 14 amino acids. CDR3 amino acids: CASSLWQGAREQYF. The CDR3 DNA reads as TGTGCCAGCAGCTTGTGGCAGGGGGCGAGAGAGCAGTACTTC.

The V call is TRBV7-9, the J call TRBJ2-5; TRBD1 or TRBD2 may be the D gene (5 bases each). Germline lookup yields CDR1 SEHNR and CDR2 FQNEAQ (reference sequence). The CDR3 totals 12 residues. Deletions cut 6 bases from V and 11 bases from J, with 16 bases between. CDR3 nucleotides: TGTGCCAGCAGTAGACCCACCGGGACGCAGTACTTC. Amino acids: CASSRPTGTQYF. Full variable domain (remainder filled in from reference TRBV7-9 and TRBJ2-5): DTGVSQNPRHKITKRGQNVTFRCDPISEHNRLYWYRQTLGQGPEFLTYFQNEAQLEKSRLLSDRFSAERPKGSFSTLEIQRTEQGDSAMYLCASSRPTGTQYFGPGTRLLVL.

The count of this clone is one. This rearrangement joins TRBV27 to TRBJ1-5; 7 bases align to TRBD1. Germline trimming cut 8 bases from V and 7 bases from J; bases unmatched to any gene: 5. Germline CDR1 is MNHEY and CDR2 is SMNVEV (reference sequence). The length of the CDR3 is 12 residues. This CDR3 is CASQQGSQPQHF. Written as DNA, the CDR3 is TGTGCCAGCCAACAGGGGTCACAGCCCCAGCATTTT.

The rearrangement uses TRBV27 and TRBJ2-6; unclear D gene. The germline V gene encodes CDR1 MNHEY and CDR2 SMNVEV (reference sequence). Between the trimmed V and J ends, which lost 4 bases and 4 bases, there was a span of 8 bases. The CDR3 sequence is 14 residues long. The CDR3 spells CASSSVGGANVLTF. The DNA for the CDR3 is TGTGCCAGCAGTTCGGTTGGGGGGGCCAACGTCCTGACTTTC.

This chain links TRBV7-6 with TRBJ2-5, with 11 bases fitting TRBD2. The J segment lost 4 bases and the V segment lost 5 bases, leaving 12 bases of the junction unmatched. This CDR3 has 17 amino acids. CDR1 and CDR2 (germline): SGHVS, FNYEAQ. The CDR3 nucleotides are TGTGCCAGCAGCCGCACCCTAGTAGCGGGAGGGTCAGAGACCCAGTACTTC. It yields the protein CASSRTLVAGGSETQYF.

In nucleotides, the CDR3 is TGTGCCAGCAGCCCCCAGACAGGGATGGTCGGGGAGCTGTTTTTT. This encodes CASSPQTGMVGELFF. The chain has TRBV7-9 and TRBJ2-2; 7 bases map to TRBD1. CDR1 and CDR2 from the germline V gene are SEHNR and FQNEAQ (reference sequence). V shed 5 bases, J shed 7 bases, and the junction held 10 bases outside the gene matches. The CDR3 sequence is 15 residues long. Full variable domain (remainder filled in from reference TRBV7-9 and TRBJ2-2): DTGVSQNPRHKITKRGQNVTFRCDPISEHNRLYWYRQTLGQGPEFLTYFQNEAQLEKSRLLSDRFSAERPKGSFSTLEIQRTEQGDSAMYLCASSPQTGMVGELFFGEGSRLTVL.

The chain employs TRBV7-9 and TRBJ2-7, with unresolved D. This CDR3 is built from 12 residues. Trimming pared 5 bases from V and 2 bases from J, leaving 7 bases between. The germline V gene has CDR1 SEHNR and CDR2 FQNEAQ (reference sequence). Here the CDR3 DNA reads TGTGCCAGCAGCCGGACGGCCTACGAGCAGTACTTC. The encoded protein is CASSRTAYEQYF.

The chain employs TRBV28 and TRBJ2-2; D may be TRBD1 or TRBD2 (7 bases each). Germline V lookup: CDR1 MDHEN, CDR2 SYDVKM. Trimming left V 0 bases short and J 6 bases short, with 11 bases between. The CDR3 length is 15 residues. In DNA, the CDR3 is TGTGCCAGCAGTTTATGGACAGGGAGGGCCGGGGAGCTGTTTTTT. Encoded protein: CASSLWTGRAGELFF.

J is TRBJ1-1 and V is TRBV6-6; the match to TRBD1 covers 8 bases. CDR3 size: 16 residues. Per germline, CDR1 MNHNY and CDR2 SVGAGI (reference sequence). Trimming took 0 bases from V and 4 from J; bases not matched to a gene: 7. CDR3: CASSYSTGEKGTEAFF. The CDR3 DNA reads as TGTGCCAGCAGTTACTCGACAGGGGAAAAGGGCACTGAAGCTTTCTTT.

Remarks on this clone: Other nucleotide sequences from this sample produce the same CDR3. The J gene is TRBJ1-2, the V gene TRBV27; weak D call: TRBD1 (5 bases). Germline values: CDR1 MNHEY, CDR2 SMNVEV (reference sequence). The CDR3 extends over 13 amino acids. The V end lost 4 bases, the J end lost 0 bases, and 6 bases lay between the germline ends. The CDR3, as DNA: TGTGCCAGCAGTTCGACAGCTAACTATGGCTACACCTTC. The encoded protein is CASSSTANYGYTF.

This rearrangement joins TRBV5-1 to TRBJ2-1; weak D call: TRBD1 (6 bases). Trimming shortened V by 4 bases and J by 1 base, and 12 bases separated the two germline ends. Germline V CDR1 and CDR2: SGHRS, YFSETQ. This CDR3 has 15 amino acids. This CDR3 reads CASSPRQVSYNEQFF. DNA of the CDR3: TGCGCCAGCAGCCCAAGACAGGTTTCCTACAATGAGCAGTTCTTC.

This clone was seen just once. Relative to the germline gene, one junction end is altered; a read error may explain this. The gene calls are TRBV9 and TRBJ1-1; D remains unclear. CDR3 length: 11 amino acids. Looked up from germline, CDR1 is SGDLS and CDR2 is YYNGEE. CDR3 nucleotide sequence: TGTGCCAGCAGCGTAGGCCCGAGCATGGAATTT. Its protein is CASSVGPSMEF.

Only one count was recorded for this clone. CDR3 region: CASSGQGYGYTF. Written as DNA, the CDR3 is TGTGCCAGCAGTGGACAGGGGTATGGCTACACCTTC. The V call is TRBV27, the J call TRBJ1-2; 9 bases align to TRBD1. V trimming: 5 bases; J trimming: 5 bases; junction bases outside the gene matches: 0. Germline-derived CDR1 and CDR2 are MNHEY and SMNVEV (reference sequence). This CDR3 has 12 residues.

This sequence joins TRBV14 and TRBJ2-1; 11 bases match TRBD1. The CDR3 sequence is 16 residues long. Germline V gives CDR1 SGHDN, CDR2 FVKESK. Unmatched junction bases numbered 3, after V lost 0 bases and J lost 5 bases. CDR3 residues: CASSQDLGQGDNEQFF. CDR3 DNA sequence: TGTGCCAGCAGCCAAGATCTGGGACAGGGGGACAATGAGCAGTTCTTC.

The rearrangement links TRBV5-1 to TRBJ2-5, with D perhaps TRBD1 (7 bases). CDR1 is SGHRS and CDR2 is YFSETQ in the germline V gene. The length of the CDR3 is 18 residues. V was cut by 4 bases and J by 0 bases, with 22 bases left in between. CDR3 region: CASSPRGRGGAYQETQYF. The CDR3 coding sequence is TGCGCCAGCAGCCCCCGGGGGAGAGGGGGCGCGTACCAAGAGACCCAGTACTTC.

The chain employs TRBV11-2 and TRBJ2-7; D ambiguous. CDR3 length equals 14 residues. Trimming left V 3 bases short and J 1 base short, with 10 bases between. Per the germline V gene, CDR1 is SGHAT and CDR2 is FQNNGV. CDR3 protein: CASSLEAISYEQYF. CDR3 bases: TGTGCCAGCAGCTTGGAAGCTATATCCTACGAGCAGTACTTC.

The chain links TRBV28 to TRBJ2-3; TRBD1 agrees at 9 bases. The CDR3 is made up of 16 amino acids. Losses at the gene ends were 5 bases for V and 1 base for J; bases not matched to a gene: 7. Germline V CDR1 and CDR2: MDHEN, SYDVKM. Here the CDR3 reads CASSRGRDRGTDTQYF. CDR3 sequence (DNA): TGTGCCAGCAGTCGGGGACGGGACAGGGGCACAGATACGCAGTATTTT.

This sequence joins TRBV10-2 and TRBJ1-5, with D hard to call. The CDR3 is made up of 14 amino acids. Germline CDR1 is WSHSY and CDR2 is SAAADI. V was pared by 6 bases and J by 2 bases, with 11 bases between. The DNA of the CDR3 is TGCGCCAGCAGCGGCACCCTGGGCAATCAGCCCCAGCATTTT. Protein: CASSGTLGNQPQHF.

The chain has TRBV7-9 and TRBJ2-7, with TRBD2 matching over 11 bases. The CDR3 contains 17 residues. Germline lookup yields CDR1 SEHNR and CDR2 FQNEAQ (reference sequence). With V trimmed by 3 bases and J by 5 bases, 12 bases remained unmatched. The CDR3 DNA sequence: TGTGCCAGCAGCTTCGCGGCCCCTAGCGGGAGGTACCACGAGCAGTACTTC. Residues: CASSFAAPSGRYHEQYF.

CDR3 nucleotide sequence: TGTGCCAGCAGCGACCCCCAGACAGGACCGGACTACAATGAGCAGTTCTTC. Amino acid sequence: CASSDPQTGPDYNEQFF. The rearrangement joins TRBV9 to TRBJ2-1; D is possibly TRBD1 (6 bases). V dropped 3 bases and J dropped 3 bases, with 19 bases sitting between them. The CDR3 has 17 residues. The germline gives CDR1 SGDLS, CDR2 YYNGEE. Supplemented by reference TRBV9 and TRBJ2-1, the full variable domain reads DSGVTQTPKHLITATGQRVTLRCSPRSGDLSVYWYQQSLDQGLQFLIQYYNGEERAKGNILERFSAQQFPDLHSELNLSSLELGDSALYFCASSDPQTGPDYNEQFFGPGTRLTVL.

The chain has TRBV10-1 and TRBJ2-5; 8 bases are shared with TRBD2. V shed 0 bases and J 0 bases; nucleotides not matched to a gene: 9. This CDR3 comprises 18 residues. Germline V gene sequence: CDR1 WNHNN, CDR2 SYGVQD (reference sequence). The CDR3 region has the DNA TGCGCCAGCAGTGAGTCCTGGAGCGGGAGATCCCACCAAGAGACCCAGTACTTC. It codes for CASSESWSGRSHQETQYF.

The rearrangement links TRBV28 to TRBJ1-2, with D maybe TRBD1 (5 bases). V was trimmed by 5 bases and J by 5 bases, leaving 21 bases between them. Per germline, CDR1 MDHEN and CDR2 SYDVKM. CDR3 length equals 16 residues. The CDR3 here is CASSAPWTPLLYGYTF. In DNA form, the CDR3 reads TGTGCCAGCAGTGCCCCCTGGACACCTCTCTTATATGGCTACACCTTC.

On this clone itself: Other DNA sequences of this sample code for an identical CDR3. The V and J genes are TRBV4-1 and TRBJ2-1; D possibly uses TRBD1 or TRBD2 (5 bases each). V lost 3 bases, J lost 4 bases, and 7 bases lay in between. Germline values: CDR1 MGHRA, CDR2 YSYEKL. The CDR3 spans 13 residues. As DNA, the CDR3 is TGCGCCAGCAGCCAGGGGGTATACAATGAGCAGTTCTTC. Its translation: CASSQGVYNEQFF.

The chain carries TRBV5-6 and TRBJ1-2, with a tentative D call TRBD1 (6 bases). Looked up from germline, CDR1 is SGHDT and CDR2 is YYEEEE. The V end lost 4 bases, the J end lost 6 bases, and 13 bases lay between the germline ends. The CDR3 runs 13 residues. CDR3 amino acids: CASSPGQANGYTF. The CDR3 region has the DNA TGTGCCAGCAGCCCGGGACAAGCAAATGGCTACACCTTC.

This clone was counted only a few times. Here the CDR3 DNA reads TGTGCGGTCCACGGAGGCACTGAAGCTTTCTTT. Encoded protein: CAVHGGTEAFF. V and J are TRBV19 and TRBJ1-1; no clear D gene. This CDR3 region has 11 residues. Germline CDR1 reads LNHDA; CDR2 reads SQIVND (reference sequence). Using reference TRBV19 and TRBJ1-1 for the parts outside the CDR3, the full variable domain is DGGITQSPKYLFRKEGQNVTLSCEQNLNHDAMYWYRQDPGQGLRLIYYSQIVNDFQKGDIAEGYSVSREKKESFPLTVTSAQKNPTAFYLCAVHGGTEAFFGQGTRLTVV.

The rearrangement links TRBV6-1 to TRBJ1-2, with 12 bases matching TRBD1. The CDR3 contains 15 residues. Losses at the gene ends were 6 bases for V and 3 bases for J; bases not matched to a gene: 5. The germline V gene has CDR1 MNHNS and CDR2 SASEGT. In nucleotides, the CDR3 is TGTGCCAGCAGCGGGACAGGGGGCGCGGACTATGGCTACACCTTC. It yields the protein CASSGTGGADYGYTF.

This chain connects TRBV7-9 to TRBJ2-1; 12 positions match TRBD2. Germline assignment: CDR1 SEHNR and CDR2 FQNEAQ (reference sequence). V was clipped by 4 bases and J by 7 bases; unmatched bases: 8. The CDR3 consists of 16 residues. The CDR3 loop reads CASSSQGLAGRNEQFF. Here the CDR3 DNA reads TGTGCCAGCAGCTCTCAAGGACTAGCGGGAAGGAATGAGCAGTTCTTC.

The chain joins TRBV30 to TRBJ2-7; 9 bases align to TRBD1. The CDR3 is 17 residues long. Per the germline V gene, CDR1 is GTSNPN and CDR2 is SVGIG (reference sequence). V lost 8 bases to trimming and J lost 1 base; unmatched junction nucleotides: 18. For the CDR3, the DNA is TGTGCCGTTCGGGGACAGGGCTGGGGGAGTCGATCCTACGAGCAGTACTTC. Translated, it gives CAVRGQGWGSRSYEQYF.

This sequence joins TRBV4-3 and TRBJ2-7, with 8 bases identical to TRBD2. The V gene end was trimmed by 0 bases and the J gene end by 1 base; junction bases not matched to a gene: 14. The CDR3 totals 19 residues. Germline loops: CDR1 LGHNA, CDR2 YSLEER. The CDR3 nucleotides read TGCGCCAGCAGCCAAGATCGGGCGGGAGGATATAAAAAATCCTACGAGCAGTACTTC. Residues: CASSQDRAGGYKKSYEQYF.

This sequence joins TRBV30 and TRBJ2-3; 10 bases agree with TRBD2. This CDR3 is built from 14 residues. The junction had 3 bases not matched to a gene; V was cut back by 0 bases and J by 6 bases. Germline V gene lookup returns CDR1 GTSNPN and CDR2 SVGIG (reference sequence). In DNA form, the CDR3 reads TGTGCCTGGAGTGTTGTTAGCGGGGGGGATACGCAGTATTTT. The encoded protein is CAWSVVSGGDTQYF.

This clone showed up just once. The chain employs TRBV19 and TRBJ2-2; D is perhaps TRBD1 or TRBD2 (5 bases each). Germline V gene lookup returns CDR1 LNHDA and CDR2 SQIVND (reference sequence). The CDR3 totals 16 residues. V was pared by 3 bases and J by 2 bases, with 13 bases between. DNA of the CDR3: TGTGCCAGTAGTATTAACCGGGACCCTAACACCGGGGAGCTGTTTTTT. This sequence encodes CASSINRDPNTGELFF.